This record concerns one T cell receptor beta chain sequence. Its target antigen remains unknown. It has no much larger one-base neighbor in the sample; base qualities were not kept. V and J are truncated by 4 bases and 3 bases respectively, leaving an intervening sequence of 12 bases. From its cysteine to its phenylalanine, the CDR3 spans 14 amino acids. Solely the CDR3 DNA is kept, with 42 bases framed from the first base. Taken from the germline V gene, the CDR1 and CDR2 loops are SNHLY and FYNNEI. The library was obtained by 5' RACE. Sequencer: Illumina HiSeq 2500. A second about 7 to 11 cycle PCR used a sample-barcoded 5' primer and a J-beta primer mix. A unique molecular identifier was introduced onto each TCR beta cDNA molecule by a template-switch 5' adaptor carrying 12 random nucleotides. Each sample yielded at least 2.5 million CDR3-containing paired-end reads. All of the RNA was converted into first-strand cDNA using the Mint cDNA synthesis kit, with a TRBC-specific oligonucleotide serving as the primer. All cDNA was treated with uracil-DNA glycosylase and then went through a first 18-cycle PCR with the universal primers M1SS and BC2_uni_R. As for how the authors treated the data: Normalization of each sample was performed by random selection of 1 million high-quality reads, each carrying a distinct molecular identifier. Instead of being binned into consensus sequences, reads that shared molecular identifiers were thrown out. MiTCR, with a Q25 quality threshold and the strictest error-elimination algorithm, was used for CDR3 identification, clonotype clustering and error correction. A nonparametric unseen species model with Euler transformation was used to estimate a lower bound on total TCR beta diversity. In-frame beta chains were kept once TCRdb had trimmed the public reads at Q25 with fastp and called clones with MiXCR. Under each unique CDR3 protein, matching rows form one entry showing the most common genes and DNA. The authors' filters were not applied to this entry. For this sample the table gives fewer than 800,000 distinct CDR3 sequences, of which around a fifth were detected only once. The ten largest clones add up to under 4% of the sample.

This specimen belongs to a study of blood T cells in healthy people across ages (dated by TCRdb to between 2015 and 2016). With respect to the entire study: In model experiments, template switching captured roughly one uniquely barcoded TCR beta cDNA molecule for every two T cells. The study measured age-related changes in TCR beta repertoire diversity using deep sequencing normalized with unique cDNA molecular identifiers. The donors were split into four age groups: young (average around 15 years), middle-aged (around 40), aged (62) and long-lived (approximately 80). To avoid experimental bias, donors of different ages were spread randomly across the sequencing lanes. For two donors (one aged 18 to 29 and one aged 80 or older), the study analyzed two additional independent replicas of 1 million unique cDNA reads from the same blood draw. What the research found in general, with its limitations: There was a strong correlation between observed TCR beta diversity and the percentage of naive T cells measured by flow cytometry. Donor CMV infection status was unknown, potentially confounding age-related changes in expanded clonotypes. Bulk unsorted PBMC profiling prevented conclusive comparison of naive and antigen-experienced compartments. Estimates of total diversity based on one million sequenced T cells were considered lower bounds and underestimates. Compared with the aged group, more naive CD4+ T cells, fewer expanded clones and increased TCR diversity were shown by the long-lived group, suggesting age selection. Observed TCR beta diversity per million T cells fell roughly linearly with age, and a significant reduction was already apparent by age around 40.

Donors were a few dozen systemically healthy Caucasian individuals from Russia aged roughly 6 to 90 years. Approximately 9 milliliters of peripheral blood were collected from each donor into EDTA-treated Vacutainer tubes. Ficoll-Paque density-gradient centrifugation was used to isolate PBMCs, with at least 6 million obtained per sample. Total RNA was extracted from PBMCs with Trizol reagent, with at least 5.5 micrograms obtained per sample. For every donor, flow cytometry on a PBMC aliquot measured the percentage of naive CD45RAhigh/CD27high T cells. Sequencing input: blood. The sequence links TRBV2 to TRBJ1-1; 6 matching bases give a weak D call of TRBD1. This clonotype was obtained from a man aged 70-80 years in good health. The CDR3 sequence is CASSVRGQDTEAFF. The DNA sequence reads TGTGCCAGCAGTGTTCGGGGGCAGGACACTGAAGCTTTCTTT.